The rows below give T cell receptor beta chains drawn from one sample of a study of Ad26.COV2.S vaccination and SARS-CoV-2 variants. The repertoire was sequenced with immunoSEQ multiplex PCR; TCRdb's copy has only in-frame clones and lacks some. This table has fewer than 400,000 clones, about nine tenths appearing once. Sequencing used peripheral blood, obtained in a trial of Ad26.COV2.S vaccine versus placebo. The source is a person aged 18 to 59 who received the Ad26.COV2.S COVID-19 vaccine or a placebo. CDR3s leave out the opening cysteine and the closing phenylalanine or tryptophan. The order of the fields is CDR3 protein, V gene, J gene, D gene. A D gene is named only where the DNA matches it firmly.

CDR3 protein: ASSVEAGNTEAF
V gene: TRBV9
J gene: TRBJ1-1
D gene: -

CDR3 protein: ASTDSGLAALTGELF
V gene: TRBV18
J gene: TRBJ2-2
D gene: TRBD2

CDR3 protein: ASSRDRLSNQPQH
V gene: TRBV2
J gene: TRBJ1-5
D gene: TRBD1

CDR3 protein: AISEPTDTQY
V gene: TRBV10-3
J gene: TRBJ2-3
D gene: -

CDR3 protein: ASSLFDAYNEQF
V gene: TRBV28
J gene: TRBJ2-1
D gene: -

CDR3 protein: ASSRQPFGGSYEQY
V gene: TRBV5-4
J gene: TRBJ2-7
D gene: -

CDR3 protein: ASSWGTVLNTGELF
V gene: TRBV5-4
J gene: TRBJ2-2
D gene: TRBD1

CDR3 protein: ASSQALEQF
V gene: TRBV3-1/TRBV3-2
J gene: TRBJ2-1
D gene: -

CDR3 protein: ASSPDRYNTGELF
V gene: TRBV7-3
J gene: TRBJ2-2
D gene: -

CDR3 protein: ASSLREEVGTQY
V gene: TRBV5-4
J gene: TRBJ2-3
D gene: -

CDR3 protein: ASSIGTGPYEQY
V gene: TRBV19
J gene: TRBJ2-7
D gene: TRBD1

CDR3 protein: AIKKAGAETQY
V gene: TRBV10-3
J gene: TRBJ2-5
D gene: TRBD2

CDR3 protein: ASSRHPGQGPEKYYGYT
V gene: TRBV28
J gene: TRBJ1-2
D gene: TRBD1

CDR3 protein: ASRGGRETQY
V gene: TRBV28
J gene: TRBJ2-5
D gene: -

CDR3 protein: ASSEGDRGQETQY
V gene: TRBV6-1
J gene: TRBJ2-5
D gene: TRBD1

CDR3 protein: ASSSTPEAF
V gene: TRBV12-3/TRBV12-4
J gene: TRBJ1-1
D gene: -

CDR3 protein: ASSLGRDSSRTEAF
V gene: TRBV5-1
J gene: TRBJ1-1
D gene: TRBD1

CDR3 protein: ASSQDAGTYNEQF
V gene: TRBV4-3
J gene: TRBJ2-1
D gene: -

CDR3 protein: ASSFRDSPYEQY
V gene: TRBV11-3
J gene: TRBJ2-7
D gene: -

CDR3 protein: ASRTGTVLGTEAF
V gene: TRBV2
J gene: TRBJ1-1
D gene: TRBD1

CDR3 protein: ASSQEGTVYNSPLH
V gene: TRBV4-3
J gene: TRBJ1-6
D gene: TRBD1

CDR3 protein: ASSVEGVNTEAF
V gene: TRBV2
J gene: TRBJ1-1
D gene: -

CDR3 protein: ASSDGVLTEAF
V gene: TRBV6-4
J gene: TRBJ1-1
D gene: -

CDR3 protein: ASSPGLAGAISYNEQF
V gene: TRBV5-6
J gene: TRBJ2-1
D gene: TRBD2

CDR3 protein: ASSLLTDEKLF
V gene: TRBV5-1
J gene: TRBJ1-4
D gene: -

CDR3 protein: ASSLARGAYEQY
V gene: TRBV2
J gene: TRBJ2-7
D gene: -

CDR3 protein: ASSGGRGRETQY
V gene: TRBV2
J gene: TRBJ2-5
D gene: -

CDR3 protein: ASSAPPGQGTYNEQF
V gene: TRBV5-6
J gene: TRBJ2-1
D gene: TRBD1

CDR3 protein: ASSQDGFDRPYEQY
V gene: TRBV4-2
J gene: TRBJ2-7
D gene: -

CDR3 protein: ASSSERLGHEQY
V gene: TRBV6-5
J gene: TRBJ2-7
D gene: -

CDR3 protein: ASSRTSSSYEQY
V gene: TRBV4-1
J gene: TRBJ2-7
D gene: -

CDR3 protein: AISESGGIYNEQF
V gene: TRBV10-3
J gene: TRBJ2-1
D gene: TRBD2

CDR3 protein: ASSTRDTQY
V gene: TRBV12-3/TRBV12-4
J gene: TRBJ2-3
D gene: -

CDR3 protein: ASSRGRDEQY
V gene: TRBV11-3
J gene: TRBJ2-7
D gene: -

CDR3 protein: ASSPYPDTQY
V gene: TRBV27
J gene: TRBJ2-3
D gene: -

CDR3 protein: ASSVVAGDPIYEQY
V gene: TRBV9
J gene: TRBJ2-7
D gene: TRBD2

CDR3 protein: ASSLVGGRNTGELF
V gene: TRBV11-3
J gene: TRBJ2-2
D gene: -

CDR3 protein: ASSSLLAGAGNEQF
V gene: TRBV7-6
J gene: TRBJ2-1
D gene: TRBD2

CDR3 protein: ATSDLRDGYT
V gene: TRBV24-1
J gene: TRBJ1-2
D gene: -

CDR3 protein: ASRPEGSGANVLT
V gene: TRBV6-5
J gene: TRBJ2-6
D gene: -

CDR3 protein: ASSLEGTNEKLF
V gene: TRBV5-4
J gene: TRBJ1-4
D gene: -